The clone carrying this T cell receptor (beta chain) was seen a few times. The antigen is unknown. Genomic DNA provided the template from which TCR beta VDJ and CDR3 profiles were obtained. TCRdb called the reads again in MiXCR, with one record for every CDR3 protein. This sample has around 230,000 distinct CDR3 sequences, with over 55% found just once. From germline, CDR1 is KGHDR and CDR2 SFDVKD. V dropped 3 bases and J dropped 0; count of bases not matched to a gene: 5. This CDR3 is built from 16 residues. This sample was included in a study of CD8+CD57+ T cells in acquired aplastic anemia. Study summary: The sorted CD4+ and CD8+ cells yielded an average around 3.2 ug of DNA. Study-level findings and limits: Between the patient and control groups, CD8+ Simpson's diversity did not differ significantly.

The TCR was taken from a human donor in good health. The rearrangement links TRBV24-1 to TRBJ2-3; 7 positions match TRBD2. Sequencing was performed on sorted CD4+, CD8+, or CD8+CD57+ T cells (not recorded which) from PBMCs. The CDR3 loop is CATSDRGLDSTDTQYF. For the CDR3, the DNA is TGTGCCACCAGTGATCGCGGACTAGATAGCACAGATACGCAGTATTTT.